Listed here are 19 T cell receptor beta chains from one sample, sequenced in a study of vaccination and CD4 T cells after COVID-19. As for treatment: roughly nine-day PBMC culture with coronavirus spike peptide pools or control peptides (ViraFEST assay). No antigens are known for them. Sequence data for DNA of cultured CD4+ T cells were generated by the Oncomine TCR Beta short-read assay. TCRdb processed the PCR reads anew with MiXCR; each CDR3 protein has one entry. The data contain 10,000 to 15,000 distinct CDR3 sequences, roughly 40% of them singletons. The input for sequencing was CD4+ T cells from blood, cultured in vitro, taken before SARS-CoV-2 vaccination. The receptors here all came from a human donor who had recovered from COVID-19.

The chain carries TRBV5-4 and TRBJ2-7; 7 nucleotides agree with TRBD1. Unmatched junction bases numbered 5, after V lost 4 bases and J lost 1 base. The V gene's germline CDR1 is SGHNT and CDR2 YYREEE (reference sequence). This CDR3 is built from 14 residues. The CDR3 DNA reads TGTGCCAGCAGCGTCCGGGACAGTTCCTACGAGCAGTACTTC. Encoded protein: CASSVRDSSYEQYF.

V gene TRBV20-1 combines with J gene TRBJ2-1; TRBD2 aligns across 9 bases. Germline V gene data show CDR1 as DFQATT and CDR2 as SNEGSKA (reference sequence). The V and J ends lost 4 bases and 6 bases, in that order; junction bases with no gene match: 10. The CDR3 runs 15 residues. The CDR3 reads CSAITSGGGGNEQFF. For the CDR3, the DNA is TGCAGTGCTATTACCTCTGGCGGGGGGGGCAATGAGCAGTTCTTC.

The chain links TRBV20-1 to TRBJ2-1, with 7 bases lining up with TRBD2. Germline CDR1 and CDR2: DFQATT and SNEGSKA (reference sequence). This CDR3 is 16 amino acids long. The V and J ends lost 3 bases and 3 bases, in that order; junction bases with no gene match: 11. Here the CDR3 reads CSARASGGSYYNEQFF. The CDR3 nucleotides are TGCAGTGCTAGGGCCTCTGGCGGGAGTTACTACAATGAGCAGTTCTTC.

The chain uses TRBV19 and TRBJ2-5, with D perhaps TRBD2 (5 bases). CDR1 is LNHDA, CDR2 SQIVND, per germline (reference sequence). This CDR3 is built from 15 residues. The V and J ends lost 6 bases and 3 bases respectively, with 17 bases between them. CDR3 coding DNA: TGTGCCAGTAGCCCTCGCGGCGGGCGGGAAGAGACCCAGTACTTC. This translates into CASSPRGGREETQYF.

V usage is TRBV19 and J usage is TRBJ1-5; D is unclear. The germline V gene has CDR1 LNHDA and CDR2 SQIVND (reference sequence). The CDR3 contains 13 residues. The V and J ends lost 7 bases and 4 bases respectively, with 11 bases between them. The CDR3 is CASKGQDNQPQHF. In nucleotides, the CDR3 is TGTGCCAGTAAGGGTCAGGATAATCAGCCCCAGCATTTT.

CDR3 nucleotides: TGTGCCAGCAGCCCACAGGGAAATTCACCCCTCCACTTT. Translating gives CASSPQGNSPLHF. The chain employs TRBV7-2 and TRBJ1-6; possibly TRBD1 for D (6 bases). Trimming pared 5 bases from V and 7 bases from J, leaving 9 bases between. The CDR3 has 13 amino acids. Germline values: CDR1 SGHTA, CDR2 FQGNSA.

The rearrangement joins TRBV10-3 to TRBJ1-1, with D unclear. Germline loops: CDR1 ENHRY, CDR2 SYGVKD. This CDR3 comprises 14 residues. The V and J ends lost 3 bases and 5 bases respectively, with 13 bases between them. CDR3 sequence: CAISEVLTGTEAFF. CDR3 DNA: TGTGCCATCAGTGAAGTCCTTACGGGGACTGAAGCTTTCTTT.

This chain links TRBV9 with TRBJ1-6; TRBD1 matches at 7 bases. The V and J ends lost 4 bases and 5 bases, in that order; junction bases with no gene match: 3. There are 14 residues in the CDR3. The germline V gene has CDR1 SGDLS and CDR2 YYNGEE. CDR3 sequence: CASSKTGDNSPLHF. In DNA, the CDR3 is TGTGCCAGCAGCAAAACAGGGGATAATTCACCCCTCCACTTT.

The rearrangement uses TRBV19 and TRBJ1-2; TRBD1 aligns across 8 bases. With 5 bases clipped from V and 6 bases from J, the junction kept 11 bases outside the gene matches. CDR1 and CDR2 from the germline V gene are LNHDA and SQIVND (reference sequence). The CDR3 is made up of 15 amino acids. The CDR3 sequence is CASSRRQGPSDGYTF. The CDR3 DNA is TGTGCCAGTAGTCGCCGACAGGGGCCTTCGGATGGCTACACCTTC. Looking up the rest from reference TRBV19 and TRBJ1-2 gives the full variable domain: DGGITQSPKYLFRKEGQNVTLSCEQNLNHDAMYWYRQDPGQGLRLIYYSQIVNDFQKGDIAEGYSVSREKKESFPLTVTSAQKNPTAFYLCASSRRQGPSDGYTFGSGTRLTVV.

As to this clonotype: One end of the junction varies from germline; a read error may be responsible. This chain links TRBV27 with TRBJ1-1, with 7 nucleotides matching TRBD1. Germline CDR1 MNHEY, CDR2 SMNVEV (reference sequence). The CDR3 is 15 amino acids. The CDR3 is CASRTTGAPNAEAFF. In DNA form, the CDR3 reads TGTGCCAGTCGGACTACAGGGGCGCCGAACGCTGAAGCTTTCTTT.

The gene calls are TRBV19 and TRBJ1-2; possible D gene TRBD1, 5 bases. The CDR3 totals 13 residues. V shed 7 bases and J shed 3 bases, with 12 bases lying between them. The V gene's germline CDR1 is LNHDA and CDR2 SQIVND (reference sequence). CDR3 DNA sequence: TGTGCCAGTACCCGGGGGGGGTACTATGGCTACACCTTC. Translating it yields CASTRGGYYGYTF. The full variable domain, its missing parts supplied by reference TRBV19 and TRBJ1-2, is DGGITQSPKYLFRKEGQNVTLSCEQNLNHDAMYWYRQDPGQGLRLIYYSQIVNDFQKGDIAEGYSVSREKKESFPLTVTSAQKNPTAFYLCASTRGGYYGYTFGSGTRLTVV.

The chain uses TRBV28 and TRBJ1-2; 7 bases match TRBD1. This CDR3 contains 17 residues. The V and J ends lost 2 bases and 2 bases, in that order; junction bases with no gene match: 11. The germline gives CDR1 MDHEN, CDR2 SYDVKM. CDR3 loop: CASSLPGQLNLNYGYTF. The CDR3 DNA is TGTGCCAGCAGTTTACCGGGACAGCTCAATTTGAACTATGGCTACACCTTC.

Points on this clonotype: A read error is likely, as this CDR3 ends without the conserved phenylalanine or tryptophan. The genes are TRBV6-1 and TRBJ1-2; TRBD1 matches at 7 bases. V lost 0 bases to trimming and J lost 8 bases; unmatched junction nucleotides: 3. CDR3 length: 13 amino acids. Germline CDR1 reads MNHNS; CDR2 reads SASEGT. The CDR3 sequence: CASSEAGGEGYTY. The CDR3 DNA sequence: TGTGCCAGCAGTGAAGCAGGGGGCGAAGGCTACACCTAC.

The CDR3 DNA reads TGTGCCAGCAGCTTAGAAAAGACAGGGGATTCACCCCTCCACTTT. It specifies CASSLEKTGDSPLHF. The rearrangement links TRBV7-8 to TRBJ1-6; 8 positions agree with TRBD1. V trimming: 1 base; J trimming: 8 bases; junction bases outside the gene matches: 4. Per the germline V gene, CDR1 is SGHVS and CDR2 is FQNEAQ. CDR3 length: 15 residues.

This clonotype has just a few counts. The CDR3 loop reads CATSVGGLSSYNEQFF. The CDR3 region has the DNA TGTGCCACCAGTGTAGGCGGACTTAGCTCCTACAATGAGCAGTTCTTC. The chain links TRBV24-1 to TRBJ2-1, with D possibly matching TRBD2 (5 bases). CDR1 and CDR2 (germline): KGHDR, SFDVKD. The CDR3 is 16 residues long. Trimming cost V 5 bases and J 0 bases, with 13 bases left between them.

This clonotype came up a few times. The CDR3 reads CASSLGGVNSNQPQHF. The DNA of the CDR3 is TGTGCCAGCAGTTTAGGAGGGGTCAATAGCAATCAGCCCCAGCATTTT. The chain links TRBV28 to TRBJ1-5; perhaps TRBD1 as D (5 bases). CDR3 size: 16 residues. The germline V and J ends were trimmed by 2 bases and 0 bases, with 11 bases remaining between them. Germline V gene lookup returns CDR1 MDHEN and CDR2 SYDVKM.

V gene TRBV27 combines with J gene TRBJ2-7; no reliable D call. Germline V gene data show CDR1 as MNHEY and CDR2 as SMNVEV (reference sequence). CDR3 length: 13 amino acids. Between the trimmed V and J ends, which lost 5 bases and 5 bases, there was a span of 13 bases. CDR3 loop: CASSLSWTHEQYF. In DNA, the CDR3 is TGTGCCAGCAGTCTCTCCTGGACCCACGAGCAGTACTTC.

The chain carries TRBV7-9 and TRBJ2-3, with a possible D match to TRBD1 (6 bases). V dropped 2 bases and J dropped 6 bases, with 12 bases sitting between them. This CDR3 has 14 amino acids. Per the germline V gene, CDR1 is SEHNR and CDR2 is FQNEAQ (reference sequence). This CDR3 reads CASSLSSGDDTQYF. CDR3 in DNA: TGTGCCAGCAGCTTAAGTTCAGGGGACGATACGCAGTATTTT.

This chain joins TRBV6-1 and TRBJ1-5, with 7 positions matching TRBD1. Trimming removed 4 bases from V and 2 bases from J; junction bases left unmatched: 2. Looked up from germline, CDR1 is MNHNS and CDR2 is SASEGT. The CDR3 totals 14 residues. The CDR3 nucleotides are TGTGCCAGCAGTGCCGACAGGGGCAATCAGCCCCAGCATTTT. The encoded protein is CASSADRGNQPQHF.